These 24 T cell receptor beta chains came from one sample sequenced in a study of shared clonotypes between healthy human individuals. The method was immunoSEQ multiplex PCR; TCRdb's version includes in-frame clones alone and lacks a portion of them. The sample holds approximately 470,000 clones, approximately 84% seen once. Input material: PBMCs. Receptors originate from a middle-aged woman in good health. Some clones in this sample may be carry-over from other donors' samples.

The rearrangement links TRBV6-1 to TRBJ1-5; unclear D gene. Trimming stripped 5 bases from V and 7 bases from J, with 18 bases between. The germline V gene encodes CDR1 MNHNS and CDR2 SASEGT. This CDR3 is built from 15 residues. CDR3 nucleotides: TGTGCCAGCAGTACTGCTCCCTCTCGATGGCAGCCCCAGCATTTT. This codes for CASSTAPSRWQPQHF.

V gene TRBV7-9 combines with J gene TRBJ1-2, with TRBD1 as a possible D gene (6 bases). The V and J ends lost 5 bases and 8 bases respectively, with 18 bases between them. CDR3 length: 14 residues. Germline CDR1 is SEHNR and CDR2 is FQNEAQ (reference sequence). The chain's CDR3 is CASSPMWQGSGYTF. DNA for the CDR3: TGTGCCAGCAGCCCTATGTGGCAGGGGAGCGGCTACACCTTC.

This clone appeared a few times. CDR3 sequence reads: CASSRTGSNNEQFF. In nucleotides, the CDR3 is TGCGCCAGCAGTAGGACAGGGTCGAACAATGAGCAGTTCTTC. The chain recombines TRBV10-1 with TRBJ2-1; 8 bases fit TRBD1. The CDR3 consists of 14 residues. Germline CDR1 is WNHNN and CDR2 is SYGVQD (reference sequence). V was pared by 5 bases and J by 5 bases, with 5 bases of the junction left unmatched.

Remarks on this clone: A far bigger clonotype differs at one base, so this is likely a read error. The chain employs TRBV2 and TRBJ2-7, with unresolved D. CDR3 length: 12 residues. Trimming cost V 7 bases and J 3 bases, with 10 bases left between them. Germline CDR1 SNHLY, CDR2 FYNNEI. The chain's CDR3 is CASNRHGYEQYF. CDR3 in DNA: TGTGCCAGCAATAGACATGGCTACGAGCAGTACTTC.

The rearrangement joins TRBV7-9 to TRBJ2-3; 7 bases align to TRBD1. This CDR3 is 15 amino acids long. V lost 5 bases and J lost 0; bases outside the gene matches: 5. Germline V CDR1 and CDR2: SEHNR, FQNEAQ (reference sequence). The CDR3 sequence: CASSPWTGSTDTQYF. In DNA form, the CDR3 reads TGTGCCAGCAGCCCTTGGACAGGCAGCACAGATACGCAGTATTTT.

The chain employs TRBV28 and TRBJ1-5; D not certain. CDR1 is MDHEN and CDR2 is SYDVKM in the germline V gene. Trimming shortened V by 6 bases and J by 3 bases, and 6 bases separated the two germline ends. The CDR3 has 12 residues. CDR3 DNA sequence: TGTGCCAGCAGCGGTTACAATCAGCCCCAGCATTTT. Translated, it gives CASSGYNQPQHF.

The chain employs TRBV30 and TRBJ1-3; D is perhaps TRBD1 (5 bases). The V and J ends lost 2 bases and 5 bases respectively, with 13 bases between them. The germline V gene has CDR1 GTSNPN and CDR2 SVGIG (reference sequence). CDR3 length: 14 amino acids. The CDR3 reads CAWSTRVARNTIYF. CDR3 bases: TGTGCCTGGAGTACCAGGGTTGCAAGAAACACCATATATTTT.

The J gene is TRBJ1-4, the V gene TRBV25-1; 7 positions agree with TRBD1. This CDR3 is built from 14 residues. Germline lookup yields CDR1 MGHDK and CDR2 SYGVNS. V trimming: 6 bases; J trimming: 7 bases; junction bases outside the gene matches: 8. The CDR3: CASSPQGRVEKLFF. DNA for the CDR3: TGTGCCAGCAGCCCACAGGGGCGAGTTGAAAAACTGTTTTTT. Full variable domain (remainder filled in from reference TRBV25-1 and TRBJ1-4): EADIYQTPRYLVIGTGKKITLECSQTMGHDKMYWYQQDPGMELHLIHYSYGVNSTEKGDLSSESTVSRIRTEHFPLTLESARPSHTSQYLCASSPQGRVEKLFFGSGTQLSVL.

CDR3 sequence (DNA): TGTGCCAGCAGAAGGGACTTGACGAACACCGGGGAGCTGTTTTTT. Protein sequence: CASRRDLTNTGELFF. The chain links TRBV28 to TRBJ2-2; D perhaps matches TRBD2 (6 bases). Germline values: CDR1 MDHEN, CDR2 SYDVKM. The CDR3 covers 15 residues. V lost 6 bases and J lost 0, with 11 bases in between.

This chain links TRBV28 with TRBJ2-1, with D unclear. The CDR3 covers 14 residues. The germline gives CDR1 MDHEN, CDR2 SYDVKM. The V gene lost 6 bases and the J gene lost 0 bases, with 9 bases spanning the gap. The CDR3 loop is CASSPTSSYNEQFF. CDR3 nucleotide sequence: TGTGCCAGCAGCCCTACGAGCTCCTACAATGAGCAGTTCTTC.

The J gene is TRBJ2-3, the V gene TRBV29-1, with a weak D call TRBD2 (5 bases). The CDR3 has 15 amino acids. In germline, CDR1 is SQVTM, CDR2 ANQGSEA. V lost 4 bases, J lost 0 bases, and 14 bases lay in between. For the CDR3, the DNA is TGCAGCGTTGCGGAGGTGCGATCAAGCACAGATACGCAGTATTTT. It yields the protein CSVAEVRSSTDTQYF.

In its sample, this clone was seen a few times. The chain uses TRBV2 and TRBJ2-2; D possibly corresponds to TRBD1 (7 bases). The ends were cut back, 8 bases at V and 7 bases at J, with 17 bases in the middle. This CDR3 is 14 amino acids long. CDR1 SNHLY and CDR2 FYNNEI come from the germline V gene. The CDR3 loop reads CASGQTGRIGELFF. The CDR3 DNA is TGTGCCAGCGGGCAGACAGGGAGGATCGGGGAGCTGTTTTTT. Variable domain in full (rest from reference TRBV2 and TRBJ2-2): EPEVTQTPSHQVTQMGQEVILRCVPISNHLYFYWYRQILGQKVEFLVSFYNNEISEKSEIFDDQFSVERPDGSNFTLKIRSTKLEDSAMYFCASGQTGRIGELFFGEGSRLTVL.

This clone was seen only a few times. This chain's CDR3 is CASSQGPHEQFF. For the CDR3, the DNA is TGCGCCAGCAGCCAAGGCCCCCATGAGCAGTTCTTC. V gene TRBV4-3 combines with J gene TRBJ2-1, with unresolved D. CDR1 and CDR2 from the germline V gene are LGHNA and YSLEER. This CDR3 is built from 12 residues. V lost 1 base, J lost 8 bases, and 6 bases lay in between.

The rearrangement links TRBV5-4 to TRBJ1-2; D unresolved. The germline V and J ends were trimmed by 1 base and 4 bases, with 5 bases remaining between them. This CDR3 has 12 residues. CDR1 is SGHNT and CDR2 is YYREEE in the germline V gene (reference sequence). CDR3 nucleotides: TGTGCCAGCAGCTTGTATAGCTATGGCTACACCTTC. Its protein is CASSLYSYGYTF.

V is TRBV5-1 and J is TRBJ2-2; the D is unclear. Germline CDR1 is SGHRS and CDR2 is YFSETQ. The CDR3 covers 18 residues. The ends were cut back, 1 base at V and 0 bases at J, with 16 bases in the middle. CDR3 DNA sequence: TGCGCCAGCAGCTTGTTTGGCAGAGATCCTTCGAACACCGGGGAGCTGTTTTTT. Amino acid sequence: CASSLFGRDPSNTGELFF.

The chain recombines TRBV28 with TRBJ1-1; TRBD1 matches at 9 bases. V lost 6 bases to trimming and J lost 6 bases; unmatched junction nucleotides: 8. Per the germline V gene, CDR1 is MDHEN and CDR2 is SYDVKM. CDR3 length: 14 residues. CDR3 sequence reads: CASRRTGASSEAFF. CDR3 bases: TGTGCCAGCAGGAGGACAGGGGCCTCGTCTGAAGCTTTCTTT.

This clone was detected only once. V and J are TRBV25-1 and TRBJ1-6; D uncertain. Trimming stripped 4 bases from V and 9 bases from J, with 10 bases between. The CDR3 loop spans 13 amino acids. Germline-derived CDR1 and CDR2 are MGHDK and SYGVNS. DNA of the CDR3: TGTGCCAGCAGTGCCGAGATGATTTCACCCCTCCACTTT. It is translated as CASSAEMISPLHF.

This clone was observed a few times. Only one base separates this from a far larger clonotype, so it likely reflects a read error. The J gene is TRBJ1-1, the V gene TRBV2; D is unclear. The CDR3 sequence is 10 residues long. The germline CDR1 and CDR2 sequences are SNHLY and FYNNEI. CDR3 loop: CASSEVESSF. The CDR3 nucleotides read TGTGCCAGCAGTGAAGTCGAATCTTCCTTT.

V is TRBV5-5 and J is TRBJ1-1, with D hard to call. This CDR3 is built from 14 residues. Germline assignment: CDR1 SGHKS and CDR2 YYEKEE (reference sequence). Trimming removed 0 bases from V and 1 base from J, with 7 bases in between. CDR3 DNA: TGTGCCAGCAGCTTGGGACTTTCGAACACTGAAGCTTTCTTT. As protein: CASSLGLSNTEAFF. Full variable domain (remainder filled in from reference TRBV5-5 and TRBJ1-1): DAGVTQSPTHLIKTRGQQVTLRCSPISGHKSVSWYQQVLGQGPQFIFQYYEKEERGRGNFPDRFSARQFPNYSSELNVNALLLGDSALYLCASSLGLSNTEAFFGQGTRLTVV.

The chain is built from TRBV5-1 and TRBJ1-1, with D possibly TRBD1 on 6 matching bases. Trimming removed 4 bases from V and 6 bases from J, with 19 bases in between. This CDR3 has 15 residues. Germline values: CDR1 SGHRS, CDR2 YFSETQ. Written as DNA, the CDR3 is TGCGCCAGCAGCCCCTCGACAGGCCGAGAGGCTGAAGCTTTCTTT. Translation: CASSPSTGREAEAFF. Full variable domain (missing parts from reference TRBV5-1 and TRBJ1-1): KAGVTQTPRYLIKTRGQQVTLSCSPISGHRSVSWYQQTPGQGLQFLFEYFSETQRNKGNFPGRFSGRQFSNSRSEMNVSTLELGDSALYLCASSPSTGREAEAFFGQGTRLTVV.

The rearrangement joins TRBV29-1 to TRBJ1-4; tentative D call: TRBD1 (5 bases). The CDR3 runs 13 residues. The germline V and J ends were trimmed by 3 bases and 6 bases, with 11 bases remaining between them. Germline V gene sequence: CDR1 SQVTM, CDR2 ANQGSEA. DNA for the CDR3: TGCAGCGTTGAGGGGGGAGAATATGAAAAACTGTTTTTT. Translating gives CSVEGGEYEKLFF.

On this clone: A far larger clone is just one base off, so this is likely a read error. The rearrangement uses TRBV10-3 and TRBJ2-2, with D perhaps TRBD1 (7 bases). Germline V CDR1 and CDR2: ENHRY, SYGVKD. The CDR3 runs to 16 residues. This CDR3 reads CAISVGGTANTWELFF. The CDR3 DNA sequence: TGTGCCATCAGTGTTGGGGGGACAGCGAACACCTGGGAGCTGTTTTTT.

To note about this clone: This probably arose from a read error, given a far larger clone one base away. The V and J genes are TRBV28 and TRBJ1-5; D is ambiguous. The CDR3 is made up of 13 amino acids. Germline V gene data show CDR1 as MDHEN and CDR2 as SYDVKM. The V gene lost 6 bases and the J gene lost 3 bases, with 9 bases spanning the gap. The DNA of the CDR3 is TGTGCCAGCAGCCCATGGGCCAATCAGCCCCAGCATTTT. As protein: CASSPWANQPQHF.

The rearrangement joins TRBV2 to TRBJ2-7; D possibly corresponds to TRBD2 (6 bases). Deletions cut 7 bases from V and 2 bases from J, with 12 bases between. CDR3 length equals 13 residues. CDR1 and CDR2 (germline): SNHLY, FYNNEI. CDR3 sequence reads: CASTRRTTYEQYF. The CDR3 nucleotides are TGTGCCAGCACAAGGCGGACTACCTACGAGCAGTACTTC.